The TCR beta chain described here comes from a study of cytomegalovirus exposure and HLA in healthy donors. V lost 3 bases, J lost 3 bases, and 11 bases lay in between. The CDR3 is 14 residues long. Germline CDR1 MDHEN, CDR2 SYDVKM. The PCR used 60 Vbeta and 13 Jbeta primers. Here immunoSEQ multiplex PCR was the method, and the copy in TCRdb shows in-frame clones only, minus some. The repertoire holds about 180,000 clones, with 76% as singletons. The TCR sequence derives from a woman in her twenties or thirties in good health and CMV-seropositive. The genes are TRBV28 and TRBJ2-5; possible D gene TRBD2, 6 bases. Sequenced: PBMCs. The CDR3 nucleotides read TGTGCCAGCAGTTTCCCACAGCGGGAAGAGACCCAGTACTTC. Its translation: CASSFPQREETQYF.